A single sample gave rise to the 21 T cell receptor beta chains below, sequenced in a study of T-cell memory formation after mild COVID-19. One entry per CDR3 protein results from TCRdb running MiXCR on the 5' RACE reads. The data hold under 300,000 distinct CDR3 sequences, with roughly 15% observed a single time. Sequencing was done on a sample of PBMCs or a T cell subset sorted from them (not recorded which). These receptors were taken from a man aged 18 to 29 who had mild COVID-19 (a few samples of this study predate the infection). Cell type and time point are not known.

This clonotype was recorded a few times. The chain employs TRBV3-1 and TRBJ1-1, with 9 bases matching TRBD1. CDR3 size: 17 residues. Germline loops: CDR1 LGHDT, CDR2 YNNKEL (reference sequence). V lost 0 bases and J lost 1; bases outside the gene matches: 6. The CDR3 loop reads CASSQDLQGQGNTEAFF. DNA of the CDR3: TGTGCCAGCAGCCAAGATCTACAGGGACAGGGGAACACTGAAGCTTTCTTT.

The V gene is TRBV9, the J gene TRBJ1-2; 8 bases fit TRBD1. Germline V gene data show CDR1 as SGDLS and CDR2 as YYNGEE. The V and J ends lost 4 bases and 6 bases, in that order; junction bases with no gene match: 8. This CDR3 is built from 14 residues. CDR3 in DNA: TGTGCCAGCAGCACCCGGACAGGGTCGAATGGCTACACCTTC. Residues: CASSTRTGSNGYTF.

This clonotype was picked up many times. The chain joins TRBV4-1 to TRBJ2-6; D gene uncertain. V was trimmed by 2 bases and J by 1 base, leaving 0 bases between them. This CDR3 is built from 13 residues. Germline CDR1 is MGHRA and CDR2 is YSYEKL. The CDR3 bases are TGCGCCAGCAGCCAATCTGGGGCCAACGTCCTGACTTTC. It translates to CASSQSGANVLTF.

This clonotype appeared a few times. The J gene is TRBJ1-5, the V gene TRBV7-2, with D possibly TRBD1 on 6 matching bases. The CDR3 loop spans 16 amino acids. With 5 bases removed from V and 0 bases from J, the gap between germline ends came to 14 bases. Germline CDR1 is SGHTA and CDR2 is FQGNSA. The chain's CDR3 is CASSPRTALSNQPQHF. For the CDR3, the DNA is TGTGCCAGCAGCCCTAGGACAGCCCTTAGCAATCAGCCCCAGCATTTT.

This clonotype was recorded at least ten times. J is TRBJ2-1 and V is TRBV4-2; 10 nucleotides agree with TRBD2. This CDR3 comprises 15 residues. Per the germline V gene, CDR1 is LGHNA and CDR2 is YNFKEQ. V lost 4 bases to trimming and J lost 4 bases; unmatched junction nucleotides: 4. Here the CDR3 DNA reads TGTGCCAGCAGCCGGGAGACTAGCGGGTACAATGAGCAGTTCTTC. This codes for CASSRETSGYNEQFF.

This clonotype was counted between two and nine times. This chain links TRBV7-9 with TRBJ2-7; D is unresolved. Germline CDR1 SEHNR, CDR2 FQNEAQ (reference sequence). The CDR3 spans 15 residues. V was clipped by 6 bases and J by 4 bases, with 19 bases between them. The CDR3 spells CASSTDESAVYEQYF. As DNA, the CDR3 is TGTGCCAGCAGTACCGACGAGAGTGCCGTGTACGAGCAGTACTTC.

This clonotype appeared a few times. The chain combines TRBV28 with TRBJ1-1, with TRBD1 matching 8 bases. Germline loops: CDR1 MDHEN, CDR2 SYDVKM. The V gene end was trimmed by 7 bases and the J gene end by 2 bases; junction bases not matched to a gene: 9. CDR3 size: 15 residues. DNA for the CDR3: TGTGCCAGCACCCCCTCTGCAGGGGGCAACACTGAAGCTTTCTTT. It encodes CASTPSAGGNTEAFF.

This chain joins TRBV2 and TRBJ2-3, with 7 bases aligning to TRBD1. The CDR3 sequence is 15 residues long. V was pared by 5 bases and J by 5 bases, with 10 bases of the junction left unmatched. Germline CDR1 is SNHLY and CDR2 is FYNNEI. In DNA, the CDR3 is TGTGCCAGCAGTCAAGAGGGGGCCGGTATAGATACGCAGTATTTT. Its protein is CASSQEGAGIDTQYF.

V gene TRBV6-2 or TRBV6-3 combines with J gene TRBJ2-5, with D perhaps TRBD2 (5 bases). Trimming left V 2 bases short and J 5 bases short, with 9 bases between. Germline loops: CDR1 MNHEY, CDR2 SVGEGT. The CDR3 covers 13 residues. The CDR3 DNA is TGTGCCAGCAGTTACAGATGGAGGGAGACCCAGTACTTC. This sequence encodes CASSYRWRETQYF.

This clonotype was counted a single time. This chain connects TRBV4-3 to TRBJ2-6; D is ambiguous. The CDR3 covers 14 residues. Trimming removed 1 base at V and 2 bases at J, with 3 bases between. Germline CDR1 is LGHNA and CDR2 is YSLEER. The CDR3 spells CASSQGTGANVLTF. For the CDR3, the DNA is TGCGCCAGCAGCCAAGGTACTGGGGCCAACGTCCTGACTTTC.

The gene calls are TRBV5-1 and TRBJ1-6; 7 bases are a match to TRBD1. V shed 3 bases and J 6 bases; nucleotides not matched to a gene: 3. Germline-derived CDR1 and CDR2 are SGHRS and YFSETQ. The CDR3 loop spans 14 amino acids. CDR3 region: CASSSGQINSPLHF. The CDR3, as DNA: TGCGCCAGCAGCTCGGGACAGATTAATTCACCCCTCCACTTT.

The rearrangement joins TRBV6-6 to TRBJ2-1; D not certain. This CDR3 contains 12 residues. Germline CDR1 and CDR2: MNHNY and SVGAGI (reference sequence). Trimming left V 0 bases short and J 8 bases short, with 5 bases between. The CDR3 DNA reads TGTGCCAGCAGTTACTCGATGTATGAGCAGTTCTTC. Translation gives CASSYSMYEQFF.

The chain links TRBV2 to TRBJ2-2; D call uncertain. Germline lookup yields CDR1 SNHLY and CDR2 FYNNEI. This CDR3 comprises 15 residues. V was shortened by 4 bases and J by 0 bases, with 9 bases between the two germline ends. The CDR3 is CASSVETSNTGELFF. Written as DNA, the CDR3 is TGTGCCAGCAGTGTTGAGACATCGAACACCGGGGAGCTGTTTTTT. Variable domain in full (rest from reference TRBV2 and TRBJ2-2): EPEVTQTPSHQVTQMGQEVILRCVPISNHLYFYWYRQILGQKVEFLVSFYNNEISEKSEIFDDQFSVERPDGSNFTLKIRSTKLEDSAMYFCASSVETSNTGELFFGEGSRLTVL.

This chain joins TRBV6-5 and TRBJ2-5; 13 bases fit TRBD2. Germline CDR1 and CDR2: MNHEY and SVGAGI. The V segment lost 7 bases and the J segment 4 bases; nucleotides outside the gene matches: 9. The length of the CDR3 is 16 residues. This CDR3 is CASTKGTSGELETQYF. In nucleotides, the CDR3 is TGTGCCAGCACCAAAGGGACTAGCGGGGAGTTAGAGACCCAGTACTTC.

This clonotype was detected only a few times. The chain carries TRBV5-1 and TRBJ2-7; TRBD2 aligns across 7 bases. Germline loops: CDR1 SGHRS, CDR2 YFSETQ. The CDR3 is 16 amino acids. Trimming cost V 1 base and J 2 bases; bases outside gene matches: 9. CDR3 DNA: TGCGCCAGCAGCTTGTCCCGCAGGACTAGACCCTACGAGCAGTACTTC. Residues: CASSLSRRTRPYEQYF. Together with reference TRBV5-1 and TRBJ2-7, the CDR3 gives the full variable domain: KAGVTQTPRYLIKTRGQQVTLSCSPISGHRSVSWYQQTPGQGLQFLFEYFSETQRNKGNFPGRFSGRQFSNSRSEMNVSTLELGDSALYLCASSLSRRTRPYEQYFGPGTRLTVT.

The rearrangement links TRBV25-1 to TRBJ2-3; the match to TRBD1 covers 7 bases. Germline loops: CDR1 MGHDK, CDR2 SYGVNS. CDR3 size: 13 residues. Unmatched junction bases numbered 3, after V lost 9 bases and J lost 0 bases. The CDR3 nucleotides are TGTGCCAGTGGGGGACAGAGCACAGATACGCAGTATTTT. Amino acids: CASGGQSTDTQYF.

The chain uses TRBV9 and TRBJ2-2; 8 bases are a match to TRBD1. From germline, CDR1 is SGDLS and CDR2 YYNGEE. V was clipped by 0 bases and J by 6 bases; unmatched bases: 13. The CDR3 is 18 amino acids. CDR3 in amino acids: CASSVAAGGAAGAGELFF. The CDR3, as DNA: TGTGCCAGCAGCGTAGCGGCAGGGGGCGCGGCCGGAGCCGGGGAGCTGTTTTTT.

This clonotype was counted many times. This chain links TRBV12-3 or TRBV12-4 with TRBJ2-1; D is uncertain. V shed 6 bases and J shed 5 bases, with 8 bases lying between them. The CDR3 consists of 12 residues. CDR3 DNA: TGTGCCAGCAGCCTCGCCCACAATGAGCAGTTCTTC. It yields the protein CASSLAHNEQFF.

This clonotype has only a few counts. The chain employs TRBV7-9 and TRBJ2-1, with 8 bases aligning to TRBD1. The CDR3 is 14 amino acids. Germline CDR1 SEHNR, CDR2 FQNEAQ (reference sequence). V was pared by 5 bases and J by 6 bases, with 6 bases of the junction left unmatched. The CDR3 loop is CASSLQGAGNEQFF. In nucleotides, the CDR3 is TGTGCCAGCAGCCTCCAGGGGGCGGGCAATGAGCAGTTCTTC.

This clonotype has a handful of counts. The rearrangement links TRBV6-5 to TRBJ2-3; maybe TRBD2 (6 bases). This CDR3 is 15 amino acids long. Germline loops: CDR1 MNHEY, CDR2 SVGAGI. V was trimmed by 6 bases and J by 3 bases, leaving 16 bases between them. The CDR3 bases are TGTGCCAGCAGCATTGGACTACACAAGACAGATACGCAGTATTTT. It encodes CASSIGLHKTDTQYF.

Only a few counts were recorded for this clonotype. The rearrangement joins TRBV20-1 to TRBJ2-7; 7 bases match TRBD1. Germline V gene data show CDR1 as DFQATT and CDR2 as SNEGSKA (reference sequence). The CDR3 has 13 residues. Trimming cost V 6 bases and J 3 bases; bases outside gene matches: 8. In nucleotides, the CDR3 is TGCAGTGCATCTAAACAGGGGCTCTACGAGCAGTACTTC. Residues: CSASKQGLYEQYF.